This entry features one TCR beta chain sequence. No antigen is known for it. This entry belongs to a study of T cells expressing NK-cell markers. Overall study: Beta-chain profiling covered CD3+CD56+NKG2C+, CD3+CD56+NKG2C- and CD3+CD56-NKG2C+ sorted subsets. HCMV seropositivity characterized most of the eight sequenced donors, and seronegativity one.

This CDR3 region has 15 residues. Germline loops: CDR1 DFQATT, CDR2 SNEGSKA (reference sequence). UMIs accompanied the 5'RACE template switching by which TCR beta cDNA was made. For each CDR3 protein, TCRdb gives one entry from its re-call of the 5' RACE reads, without DNA. This specimen shows tens of thousands of distinct CDR3 sequences; the ten leading clones hold over 45%. Findings of the study overall: Questions lingered over whether expanded NKG2C+ T cell clones were HCMV-specific.

This rearrangement joins TRBV20-1 to TRBJ2-7; without DNA, the TCRdb call of TRBD2 cannot be checked. Sequenced material: blood T cells: a sorted CD56 or NKG2C T cell subset, CD4+ or CD8+ T cells, or bulk PBMC T cells (not recorded which). The receptor was isolated from a woman between 18 and 70 years old in good health. CDR3 loop: CSALGTSGSIYEQYF.